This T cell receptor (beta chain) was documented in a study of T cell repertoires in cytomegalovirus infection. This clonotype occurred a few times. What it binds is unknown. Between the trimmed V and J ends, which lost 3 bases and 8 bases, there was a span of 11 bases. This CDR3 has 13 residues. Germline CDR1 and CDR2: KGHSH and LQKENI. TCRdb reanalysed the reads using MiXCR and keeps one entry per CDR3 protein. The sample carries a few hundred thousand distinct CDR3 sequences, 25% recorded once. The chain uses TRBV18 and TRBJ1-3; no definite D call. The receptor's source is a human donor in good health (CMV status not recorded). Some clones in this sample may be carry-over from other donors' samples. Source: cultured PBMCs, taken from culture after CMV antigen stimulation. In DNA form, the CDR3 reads TGTGCCAGCTCACCGGACTTTGGGGACACCATATATTTT. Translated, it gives CASSPDFGDTIYF.